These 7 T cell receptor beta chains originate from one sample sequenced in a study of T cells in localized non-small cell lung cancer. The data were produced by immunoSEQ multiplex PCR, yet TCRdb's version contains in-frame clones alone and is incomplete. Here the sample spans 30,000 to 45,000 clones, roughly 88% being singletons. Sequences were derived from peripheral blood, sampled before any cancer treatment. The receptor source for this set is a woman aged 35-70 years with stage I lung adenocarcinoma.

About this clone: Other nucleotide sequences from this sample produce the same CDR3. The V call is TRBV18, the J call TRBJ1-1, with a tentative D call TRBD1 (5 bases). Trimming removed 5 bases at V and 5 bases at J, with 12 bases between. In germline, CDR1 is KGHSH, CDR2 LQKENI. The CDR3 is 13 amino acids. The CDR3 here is CASSTGDGTEAFF. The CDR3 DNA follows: TGTGCCAGCTCAACCGGGGACGGTACTGAAGCTTTCTTT.

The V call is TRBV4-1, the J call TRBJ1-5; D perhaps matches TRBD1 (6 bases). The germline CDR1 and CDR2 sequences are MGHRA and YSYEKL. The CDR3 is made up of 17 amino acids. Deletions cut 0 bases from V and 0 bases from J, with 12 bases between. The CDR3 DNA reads TGCGCCAGCAGCCAAGATGAGGACAGCTATAGCAATCAGCCCCAGCATTTT. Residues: CASSQDEDSYSNQPQHF.

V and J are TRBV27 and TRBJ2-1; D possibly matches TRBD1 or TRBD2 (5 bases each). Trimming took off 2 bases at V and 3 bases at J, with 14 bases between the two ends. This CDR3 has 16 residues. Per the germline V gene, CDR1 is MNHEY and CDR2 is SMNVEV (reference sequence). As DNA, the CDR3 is TGTGCCAGCAGTTTAGTGTCGGGACGGTACTACAATGAGCAGTTCTTC. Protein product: CASSLVSGRYYNEQFF.

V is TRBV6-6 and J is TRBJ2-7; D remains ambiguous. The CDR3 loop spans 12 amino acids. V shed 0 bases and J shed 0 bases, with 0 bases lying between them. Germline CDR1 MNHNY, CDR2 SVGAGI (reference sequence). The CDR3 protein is CASSYSSYEQYF. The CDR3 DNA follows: TGTGCCAGCAGTTACTCCTCCTACGAGCAGTACTTC.

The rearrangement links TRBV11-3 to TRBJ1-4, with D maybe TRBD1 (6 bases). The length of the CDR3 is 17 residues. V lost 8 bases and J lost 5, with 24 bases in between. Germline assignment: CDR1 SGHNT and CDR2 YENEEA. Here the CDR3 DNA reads TGTGCCAGCCCAGGGGCCAGGGGAAGAGGAGGGAATGAAAAACTGTTTTTT. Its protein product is CASPGARGRGGNEKLFF.

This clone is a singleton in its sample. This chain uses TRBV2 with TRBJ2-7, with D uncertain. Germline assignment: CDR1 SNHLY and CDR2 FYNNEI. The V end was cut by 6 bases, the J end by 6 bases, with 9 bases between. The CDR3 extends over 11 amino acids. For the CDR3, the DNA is TGTGCCAGCAGGGCCACGGGCGAGCAGTACTTC. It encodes CASRATGEQYF.

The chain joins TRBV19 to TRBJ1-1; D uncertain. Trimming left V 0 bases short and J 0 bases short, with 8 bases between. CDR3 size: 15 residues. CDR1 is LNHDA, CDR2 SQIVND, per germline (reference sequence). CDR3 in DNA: TGTGCCAGTAGTATAGACGAGGGATTGAACACTGAAGCTTTCTTT. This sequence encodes CASSIDEGLNTEAFF.